Listed here is a single T cell receptor beta chain. What it recognizes is unknown. The method was immunoSEQ multiplex PCR; TCRdb's version includes in-frame clones alone and lacks a portion of them. Of some 57,000 clones listed, approximately 90% are singletons. This record comes from a study of Tregs in tolerant kidney transplant recipients. Study findings and constraints: This study did not directly address biological reproducibility.

Recipients received nonmyeloablative bone marrow transplants from related graft donors, with transient mixed chimerism. Unstimulated regulatory T cells (CD4+CD25+CD127-), CD4+CD25- non-regulatory cells, CD4 and CD8 cells were FACS-sorted from thawed PBMCs. Sequences were derived from CD8+ T cells from blood (PBMCs), sampled 24 months after the transplant. The clonotype was recovered from a human patient who received a combined kidney and bone marrow transplant. Some T cells could come from the graft donor.

The CDR3 region is CASSLVSVLWEGYEQYF. The CDR3 region has the DNA TGTGCCAGCAGCTTAGTATCCGTCCTCTGGGAGGGCTACGAGCAGTACTTC. This chain connects TRBV11-2 to TRBJ2-7, with 7 bases that match TRBD2. J lost 3 bases, V lost 1 base, and 12 bases had no gene match. The CDR3 has 17 amino acids. CDR1 is SGHAT, CDR2 FQNNGV, per germline.